A single sample gave rise to the 25 T cell receptor beta chains below, sequenced in a study of vaccination effects on CD4 cells after COVID-19. Between days 9 and 11 of culture, CD4+ T cells were separated out. BNT162b2 vaccine or mRNA-1273 vaccine was given to participants in two doses. Assay used: immunoSEQ multiplex PCR; TCRdb lists only in-frame clones, some missing. The sample lists fewer than 75,000 clones, about 78% occurring once. No antigens are known for them. Sequences were derived from CD4+ T cells from PBMCs cultured without peptide, sampled after COVID-19 vaccination. These receptors all come from a human donor who received a COVID-19 vaccine.

This clone was seen more than once but under ten times. The junction departs from the called germline gene at one end, perhaps through a read error. This chain connects TRBV5-1 to TRBJ2-1; unclear D gene. This CDR3 is 12 amino acids long. Germline V gene data show CDR1 as SGHRS and CDR2 as YFSETQ. In DNA, the CDR3 is TGCGCCAGCAGCTTGGGAATCCACCCACGTCTCTTC. The encoded protein is CASSLGIHPRLF. The full variable domain, rest sourced from reference TRBV5-1 and TRBJ2-1, is KAGVTQTPRYLIKTRGQQVTLSCSPISGHRSVSWYQQTPGQGLQFLFEYFSETQRNKGNFPGRFSGRQFSNSRSEMNVSTLELGDSALYLCASSLGIHPRLFGPGTRLTVL.

CDR3 amino acids: CATTSGRHYGYTF. As DNA, the CDR3 is TGTGCCACCACGTCCGGCAGGCACTATGGCTACACCTTC. The chain has TRBV27 and TRBJ1-2, with D hard to call. Between the trimmed V and J ends, which lost 10 bases and 3 bases, there was a span of 15 bases. The germline CDR1 and CDR2 sequences are MNHEY and SMNVEV (reference sequence). There are 13 residues in the CDR3.

The rearrangement joins TRBV11-3 to TRBJ2-5; the D gene is possibly TRBD1 (5 bases). This CDR3 has 17 residues. V gave up 5 bases and J gave up 2 bases, with 21 bases separating them. CDR1 SGHNT and CDR2 YENEEA come from the germline V gene. The DNA for the CDR3 is TGTGCCAGCAGCCTAATCTTGGGGCGGAGCACTCAAGAGACCCAGTACTTC. Protein: CASSLILGRSTQETQYF.

This clone was seen a handful of times. V gene TRBV5-1 combines with J gene TRBJ2-3; D not resolved. In germline, CDR1 is SGHRS, CDR2 YFSETQ. Trimming shortened V by 0 bases and J by 1 base, and 12 bases separated the two germline ends. The CDR3 totals 16 residues. CDR3 DNA: TGCGCCAGCAGCTTGGCCCAGACTTGGGGCACAGATACGCAGTATTTT. As protein: CASSLAQTWGTDTQYF.

The chain has TRBV7-3 and TRBJ2-3; 7 bases line up with TRBD2. Germline V gene data show CDR1 as SGHTA and CDR2 as FQGTGA. J gave up 3 bases and V 3 bases, and 3 bases lay outside the gene matches. This CDR3 is 14 amino acids long. CDR3 region: CASSLGGKTDTQYF. For the CDR3, the DNA is TGTGCCAGCAGCTTGGGGGGGAAGACAGATACGCAGTATTTT.

The rearrangement uses TRBV3-1 (or the pseudogene TRBV3-2) and TRBJ2-6; possible D gene TRBD1, 6 bases. Trimming removed 4 bases from V and 0 bases from J, with 13 bases in between. This CDR3 spans 17 amino acids. Germline V gene sequence: CDR1 LGHDT, CDR2 YNNKEL (reference sequence). CDR3 region: CASSRRDTYSGANVLTF. The CDR3 coding sequence is TGTGCCAGCAGCCGCCGGGACACCTACTCTGGGGCCAACGTCCTGACTTTC.

The chain couples TRBV18 to TRBJ1-2; 7 bases line up with TRBD1. The J segment lost 4 bases and the V segment lost 3 bases, leaving 2 bases of the junction unmatched. This CDR3 comprises 13 residues. Per the germline V gene, CDR1 is KGHSH and CDR2 is LQKENI. CDR3: CASSPDRSYGYTF. The CDR3 DNA is TGTGCCAGCTCACCGGACAGGTCCTATGGCTACACCTTC.

In this sample, this clone turned up a few times. The genes are TRBV23-1 and TRBJ1-5; D gene ambiguous. TRBV23-1 is assigned to the ORF class and has an uncertain function. The CDR3 loop spans 15 amino acids. The ends were cut back, 0 bases at V and 4 bases at J, with 10 bases in the middle. The CDR3, as DNA: TGCGCCAGCAGTCAATCGTTATTCCGAAATCAGCCCCAGCATTTT. Its translation: CASSQSLFRNQPQHF.

This rearrangement joins TRBV5-4 to TRBJ2-3; possible D gene TRBD2, 6 bases. Germline V gene sequence: CDR1 SGHNT, CDR2 YYREEE (reference sequence). Trimming pared 5 bases from V and 2 bases from J, leaving 12 bases between. The length of the CDR3 is 14 residues. As DNA, the CDR3 is TGTGCCAGCAGGGCGGGGTCTAACACAGATACGCAGTATTTT. It codes for CASRAGSNTDTQYF.

This clone was detected only once. The chain has TRBV28 and TRBJ2-1, with 12 bases aligning to TRBD2. The length of the CDR3 is 18 residues. The germline CDR1 and CDR2 sequences are MDHEN and SYDVKM. Losses at the gene ends were 3 bases for V and 2 bases for J; bases not matched to a gene: 8. The CDR3 nucleotides read TGTGCCAGCAGTTTTGGGAGACTAGCGGGAGATACCTACAATGAGCAGTTCTTC. Amino acids: CASSFGRLAGDTYNEQFF.

Only a few counts were recorded for this clone. The gene calls are TRBV6-2 or TRBV6-3 and TRBJ1-5; 10 bases align to TRBD1. CDR1 is MNHEY and CDR2 is SVGEGT in the germline V gene. Trimming took 5 bases from V and 6 from J; bases not matched to a gene: 10. CDR3 length equals 16 residues. CDR3 coding DNA: TGTGCCAGCAGTCCGCCGGGACAGGGGTTAAGTCAGCCCCAGCATTTT. Residues: CASSPPGQGLSQPQHF.

This clone was seen a handful of times. This chain uses TRBV24-1 with TRBJ2-7, with 9 positions matching TRBD1. V dropped 5 bases and J dropped 4; count of bases not matched to a gene: 5. There are 14 residues in the CDR3. Germline CDR1 is KGHDR and CDR2 is SFDVKD. The CDR3: CATSARDRVYEQYF. In DNA form, the CDR3 reads TGTGCCACCAGTGCCCGGGACAGGGTTTACGAGCAGTACTTC.

The chain couples TRBV5-1 to TRBJ1-1; 8 positions match TRBD1. This CDR3 is 15 amino acids long. Germline V lookup: CDR1 SGHRS, CDR2 YFSETQ. Trimming removed 4 bases from V and 1 base from J; junction bases left unmatched: 6. CDR3 amino acids: CASSLGQGGNTEAFF. The CDR3 nucleotides read TGCGCCAGCAGCCTCGGACAGGGCGGGAACACTGAAGCTTTCTTT.

The chain uses TRBV7-9 and TRBJ1-1; 12 nucleotides align to TRBD1. Germline CDR1 is SEHNR and CDR2 is FQNEAQ (reference sequence). The CDR3 extends over 19 amino acids. V lost 5 bases, J lost 2 bases, and 15 bases stayed unmatched. CDR3 protein: CASSPRGTGGGHLNTEAFF. In DNA form, the CDR3 reads TGTGCCAGCAGCCCACGCGGGACAGGGGGCGGCCACCTCAACACTGAAGCTTTCTTT.

The V call is TRBV7-9, the J call TRBJ2-5; D gene ambiguous. CDR1 and CDR2 (germline): SEHNR, FQNEAQ (reference sequence). This CDR3 contains 14 residues. V lost 5 bases, J lost 2 bases, and 12 bases lay in between. DNA of the CDR3: TGTGCCAGCAGCCCTCTGGACGGTCAAGAGACCCAGTACTTC. Protein: CASSPLDGQETQYF. Full variable domain (missing parts from reference TRBV7-9 and TRBJ2-5): DTGVSQNPRHKITKRGQNVTFRCDPISEHNRLYWYRQTLGQGPEFLTYFQNEAQLEKSRLLSDRFSAERPKGSFSTLEIQRTEQGDSAMYLCASSPLDGQETQYFGPGTRLLVL.

CDR3 sequence reads: CASSLNWDDRGYTF. DNA for the CDR3: TGTGCCAGCAGCTTAAATTGGGACGACCGGGGCTACACCTTC. The rearrangement links TRBV7-9 to TRBJ1-2; maybe TRBD1 (5 bases). CDR1 SEHNR and CDR2 FQNEAQ come from the germline V gene (reference sequence). Trimming removed 2 bases from V and 8 bases from J, with 15 bases in between. CDR3 size: 14 residues. Combining the CDR3 with reference TRBV7-9 and TRBJ1-2 gives the whole variable domain DTGVSQNPRHKITKRGQNVTFRCDPISEHNRLYWYRQTLGQGPEFLTYFQNEAQLEKSRLLSDRFSAERPKGSFSTLEIQRTEQGDSAMYLCASSLNWDDRGYTFGSGTRLTVV.

V usage is TRBV5-1 and J usage is TRBJ2-1; maybe TRBD2 (5 bases). V shed 5 bases and J shed 7 bases, with 10 bases lying between them. CDR1 is SGHRS and CDR2 is YFSETQ in the germline V gene. The CDR3 contains 12 residues. The CDR3 coding sequence is TGCGCCAGCAGTTACCGCGGGAATGAGCAGTTCTTC. Encoded protein: CASSYRGNEQFF.

The rearrangement links TRBV28 to TRBJ1-4; D is uncertain. This CDR3 has 14 residues. V dropped 4 bases and J dropped 4 bases, with 10 bases sitting between them. CDR1 and CDR2 from the germline V gene are MDHEN and SYDVKM. The DNA of the CDR3 is TGTGCCAGCAGTTATCTCGGTAATAATGAAAAACTGTTTTTT. As protein: CASSYLGNNEKLFF.

The chain joins TRBV9 to TRBJ1-5; 9 bases map to TRBD1. This CDR3 has 16 residues. Losses at the gene ends were 0 bases for V and 5 bases for J; bases not matched to a gene: 6. CDR1 and CDR2 from the germline V gene are SGDLS and YYNGEE. CDR3 region: CASSVARTGVYQPQHF. As DNA, the CDR3 is TGTGCCAGCAGCGTAGCCAGGACAGGGGTATATCAGCCCCAGCATTTT.

This clone showed up just once. The chain carries TRBV4-2 and TRBJ2-1, with 9 bases that match TRBD2. The ends lost 0 bases at V and 2 bases at J; junction bases unmatched: 8. Germline lookup yields CDR1 LGHNA and CDR2 YNFKEQ. CDR3 length: 18 amino acids. The CDR3 bases are TGTGCCAGCAGCCAAGAGCGGAGACTAGCGGCCCCCTACAATGAGCAGTTCTTC. Translation gives CASSQERRLAAPYNEQFF.

V is TRBV19 and J is TRBJ2-3; D perhaps matches TRBD2 (6 bases). V was shortened by 3 bases and J by 5 bases, with 6 bases between the two germline ends. The CDR3 is 12 amino acids. Germline V gene data show CDR1 as LNHDA and CDR2 as SQIVND (reference sequence). In DNA form, the CDR3 reads TGTGCCAGTAGTATGCGGGAAGATACGCAGTATTTT. It specifies CASSMREDTQYF.

The rearrangement uses TRBV19 and TRBJ1-2; D is unclear. The V and J ends lost 6 bases and 0 bases respectively, with 14 bases between them. The CDR3 is 15 amino acids. The germline CDR1 and CDR2 sequences are LNHDA and SQIVND (reference sequence). The CDR3, as DNA: TGTGCCAGTAGGCCCATTACAAAAGCTAACTATGGCTACACCTTC. This sequence encodes CASRPITKANYGYTF.

This chain uses TRBV3-1 (or the pseudogene TRBV3-2) with TRBJ2-5; the D is unclear. V was shortened by 1 base and J by 7 bases, with 13 bases between the two germline ends. This CDR3 comprises 14 residues. Germline loops: CDR1 LGHDT, CDR2 YNNKEL (reference sequence). In DNA form, the CDR3 reads TGTGCCAGCAGCCAAGGGGCGTTCGACGGGACCCAGTACTTC. This encodes CASSQGAFDGTQYF.

The gene calls are TRBV27 and TRBJ2-7, with D unclear. This CDR3 region has 13 residues. Germline CDR1 is MNHEY and CDR2 is SMNVEV (reference sequence). The V and J ends lost 4 bases and 3 bases respectively, with 10 bases between them. In nucleotides, the CDR3 is TGTGCCAGCAGTTCTGCAGATGGCTACGAGCAGTACTTC. Translating gives CASSSADGYEQYF.

The rearrangement links TRBV11-2 to TRBJ2-1, with D possibly being TRBD2 (5 bases). Germline values: CDR1 SGHAT, CDR2 FQNNGV. CDR3 size: 11 residues. V dropped 3 bases and J dropped 12 bases, with 9 bases sitting between them. CDR3 sequence: CASSFFEGQFF. For the CDR3, the DNA is TGTGCCAGCAGCTTTTTCGAGGGGCAGTTCTTC.